The 19 T cell receptor beta chains below come from one sample, sequenced in a study of blood T cell repertoires in COVID-19. Method: immunoSEQ multiplex PCR; TCRdb's copy keeps in-frame clones and lacks some. Of some 170,000 clones in the sample, more than 75% are singletons; the top ten hold 1% to 1.5%. Sequences were obtained from PBMCs or T cells enriched from blood (not recorded which). The receptors come from a human donor with acute COVID-19. The donor label of this sample is uncertain.

The chain carries TRBV19 and TRBJ2-7, with 7 bases matching TRBD1. The germline gives CDR1 LNHDA, CDR2 SQIVND (reference sequence). The CDR3 contains 14 residues. V lost 3 bases, J lost 6 bases, and 8 bases stayed unmatched. The CDR3 coding sequence is TGTGCCAGTAGTATTTTGGGACAGCTGGGCGAGCAGTACTTC. The encoded protein is CASSILGQLGEQYF.

The chain links TRBV27 to TRBJ1-5, with 9 nucleotides matching TRBD1. V dropped 8 bases and J dropped 2; count of bases not matched to a gene: 10. Germline CDR1 MNHEY, CDR2 SMNVEV (reference sequence). The CDR3 runs 16 residues. The CDR3 loop reads CASASQGAMGNQPQHF. For the CDR3, the DNA is TGTGCCAGCGCCTCACAGGGGGCGATGGGCAATCAGCCCCAGCATTTT.

The J gene is TRBJ1-6, the V gene TRBV19, with 7 bases lining up with TRBD1. Trimming cost V 6 bases and J 4 bases; bases outside gene matches: 9. Germline values: CDR1 LNHDA, CDR2 SQIVND (reference sequence). The CDR3 is made up of 16 amino acids. CDR3 amino acids: CASRRKPGQYNSPLHF. As DNA, the CDR3 is TGTGCCAGTAGAAGAAAACCGGGACAGTATAATTCACCCCTCCACTTT.

CDR3 amino acids: CASSDHINYGYTF. The CDR3 coding sequence is TGTGCCAGCAGCGATCACATCAACTATGGCTACACCTTC. V usage is TRBV11-2 and J usage is TRBJ1-2; no clear D. V lost 5 bases and J lost 2, with 9 bases in between. Per germline, CDR1 SGHAT and CDR2 FQNNGV. The CDR3 has 13 residues.

The gene calls are TRBV5-1 and TRBJ2-7; possibly TRBD2 for D (5 bases). Trimming removed 3 bases at V and 1 base at J, with 20 bases between. The CDR3 spans 17 residues. Per germline, CDR1 SGHRS and CDR2 YFSETQ. CDR3 sequence reads: CASSSPAEGSLSYEQYF. The CDR3 DNA reads as TGCGCCAGCAGCTCACCTGCCGAGGGTAGTTTATCCTACGAGCAGTACTTC.

This sequence joins TRBV19 and TRBJ1-5; the D gene is possibly TRBD1 (5 bases). Trimming shortened V by 6 bases and J by 2 bases, and 20 bases separated the two germline ends. This CDR3 spans 17 amino acids. The germline V gene has CDR1 LNHDA and CDR2 SQIVND (reference sequence). The CDR3 DNA reads as TGTGCCAGTAGAGGGGCAGGGCTTAATACGGGCAATCAGCCCCAGCATTTT. It yields the protein CASRGAGLNTGNQPQHF.

The chain carries TRBV2 and TRBJ2-7; 12 bases agree with TRBD1. The J segment lost 5 bases and the V segment lost 9 bases, leaving 8 bases of the junction unmatched. The V gene's germline CDR1 is SNHLY and CDR2 FYNNEI. The CDR3 loop spans 14 amino acids. DNA of the CDR3: TGTGCCAGTAAGGGGGACAGGGGGCTCCACGAGCAGTACTTC. Residues: CASKGDRGLHEQYF.

The V and J genes are TRBV2 and TRBJ1-2; D perhaps matches TRBD1 (5 bases). The CDR3 covers 13 residues. Trimming removed 10 bases at V and 4 bases at J, with 16 bases between. CDR1 is SNHLY, CDR2 FYNNEI, per germline. The CDR3 here is CATRSGQAYGYTF. CDR3 DNA sequence: TGTGCCACCCGAAGTGGACAAGCCTATGGCTACACCTTC.

The J gene is TRBJ2-7, the V gene TRBV20-1; D gene unclear. Trimming left V 0 bases short and J 6 bases short, with 6 bases between. From germline, CDR1 is DFQATT and CDR2 SNEGSKA (reference sequence). The CDR3 runs to 11 residues. The CDR3 DNA is TGCAGTGCTAGAGACCTCGGCGAGCAGTACTTC. Translation gives CSARDLGEQYF.

This chain uses TRBV9 with TRBJ2-3; TRBD2 is a possible D gene (6 bases). V was shortened by 4 bases and J by 2 bases, with 17 bases between the two germline ends. The CDR3 consists of 16 residues. In germline, CDR1 is SGDLS, CDR2 YYNGEE. This CDR3 is CASSRPGGELTDTQYF. The CDR3 DNA reads TGTGCCAGCAGCCGGCCAGGCGGGGAGCTCACAGATACGCAGTATTTT.

This clone was seen just once. V and J are TRBV29-1 and TRBJ2-7; a possible D gene is TRBD1 (5 bases). Germline lookup yields CDR1 SQVTM and CDR2 ANQGSEA. This CDR3 has 12 amino acids. The V end lost 4 bases, the J end lost 3 bases, and 10 bases lay between the germline ends. CDR3: CSVAQGNYEQYF. The CDR3 bases are TGCAGCGTTGCTCAGGGTAACTACGAGCAGTACTTC.

This clone was seen just once. The rearrangement links TRBV18 to TRBJ1-3; 8 positions match TRBD1. The CDR3 loop spans 17 amino acids. With 1 base clipped from V and 0 bases from J, the junction kept 5 bases outside the gene matches. Germline V gives CDR1 KGHSH, CDR2 LQKENI. The CDR3 sequence is CASSPLTGQDSGNTIYF. In nucleotides, the CDR3 is TGTGCCAGCTCACCACTAACGGGACAGGACTCTGGAAACACCATATATTTT.

The rearrangement links TRBV13 to TRBJ2-7, with D possibly being TRBD1 (6 bases). From germline, CDR1 is PRHDT and CDR2 FYEKMQ (reference sequence). The CDR3 is made up of 16 amino acids. The germline V and J ends were trimmed by 1 base and 0 bases, with 13 bases remaining between them. CDR3 amino acids: CASSLASGTPSYEQYF. The CDR3 nucleotides read TGTGCCAGCAGCTTAGCCTCCGGGACACCCTCCTACGAGCAGTACTTC.

J is TRBJ1-4 and V is TRBV7-9, with TRBD1 as a possible D gene (6 bases). The germline V gene encodes CDR1 SEHNR and CDR2 FQNEAQ (reference sequence). The CDR3 has 15 amino acids. V was clipped by 3 bases and J by 0 bases, with 8 bases between them. CDR3 sequence (DNA): TGTGCCAGCAGCTTGGGGGGGCCAACTAATGAAAAACTGTTTTTT. Protein sequence: CASSLGGPTNEKLFF.

The chain uses TRBV5-4 and TRBJ1-6; D is uncertain. The germline V gene encodes CDR1 SGHNT and CDR2 YYREEE (reference sequence). This CDR3 contains 13 residues. Trimming pared 4 bases from V and 8 bases from J, leaving 10 bases between. This CDR3 is CASSTVLDSPLHF. The DNA of the CDR3 is TGTGCCAGCAGCACTGTGTTGGATTCACCCCTCCACTTT.

The V call is TRBV5-4, the J call TRBJ2-3; D perhaps matches TRBD1 (6 bases). Germline V lookup: CDR1 SGHNT, CDR2 YYREEE (reference sequence). This CDR3 is built from 14 residues. V was pared by 2 bases and J by 5 bases, with 12 bases between. CDR3: CASSFEPGEDTQYF. The CDR3 DNA follows: TGTGCCAGCAGCTTTGAACCAGGGGAAGATACGCAGTATTTT.

The chain carries TRBV11-3 and TRBJ2-1; 9 bases are a match to TRBD1. V shed 5 bases and J 2 bases; nucleotides not matched to a gene: 4. This CDR3 is 15 amino acids long. In germline, CDR1 is SGHNT, CDR2 YENEEA. CDR3 in amino acids: CASSLGQGAYNEQFF. The DNA for the CDR3 is TGTGCCAGCAGCCTGGGACAGGGCGCCTACAATGAGCAGTTCTTC. Full variable domain (remainder filled in from reference TRBV11-3 and TRBJ2-1): EAGVVQSPRYKIIEKKQPVAFWCNPISGHNTLYWYLQNLGQGPELLIRYENEEAVDDSQLPKDRFSAERLKGVDSTLKIQPAELGDSAVYLCASSLGQGAYNEQFFGPGTRLTVL.

The gene calls are TRBV4-2 and TRBJ2-2; TRBD2 matches 8 bases. Germline CDR1 LGHNA, CDR2 YNFKEQ. Trimming cost V 0 bases and J 2 bases; bases outside gene matches: 8. The CDR3 covers 18 residues. The CDR3 region is CASSQDSPAGANTGELFF. The CDR3 bases are TGTGCCAGCAGCCAAGATAGCCCAGCGGGGGCCAACACCGGGGAGCTGTTTTTT.

V and J are TRBV14 and TRBJ2-3; maybe TRBD1 (5 bases). Germline lookup yields CDR1 SGHDN and CDR2 FVKESK. Deletions cut 3 bases from V and 0 bases from J, with 10 bases between. This CDR3 is 15 amino acids long. The CDR3 loop is CASSQQGGSTDTQYF. The CDR3 nucleotides read TGTGCCAGCAGCCAGCAGGGTGGGAGCACAGATACGCAGTATTTT.